A single sample is the source of the 18 T cell receptor beta chains below, sequenced in a study of CD8+ T cells in alopecia areata. Reverse transcribed after extraction, RNA yielded cDNA as the sequencing template. Using immunoSEQ multiplex PCR, the repertoire was profiled, and TCRdb retains in-frame clones only, with some absent. The data hold about 200,000 clones, with 58% observed a single time. Sample treatment: oral pan-JAK inhibitor, 5-10 mg twice daily. Specimen: CD4+ T cells sorted from blood, collected at week 24, from a patient treated with tofacitinib. All receptors come from a human donor with alopecia areata.

J is TRBJ1-1 and V is TRBV29-1; D is undetermined. Germline lookup yields CDR1 SQVTM and CDR2 ANQGSEA. V lost 3 bases to trimming and J lost 5 bases, with 7 bases between them. CDR3 length equals 11 residues. The CDR3 DNA is TGCAGCGTTGATAGGCAGACTGAAGCTTTCTTT. Translating gives CSVDRQTEAFF.

This clone was observed a handful of times. The genes are TRBV30 and TRBJ2-1; 7 bases are a match to TRBD1. Germline V gives CDR1 GTSNPN, CDR2 SVGIG (reference sequence). The CDR3 is made up of 19 amino acids. V was pared by 2 bases and J by 5 bases, with 21 bases of the junction left unmatched. This CDR3 is CAWSIADRAWGTGNNEQFF. For the CDR3, the DNA is TGTGCCTGGAGTATCGCTGACAGGGCGTGGGGAACAGGGAACAATGAGCAGTTCTTC.

This clone was seen more than once but under ten times. CDR3 coding DNA: TGTGCCAGCAGTGGGAGGGGGAACACTGAAGCTTTCTTT. Amino acid sequence: CASSGRGNTEAFF. The rearrangement uses TRBV2 and TRBJ1-1; tentative D call: TRBD1 (5 bases). This CDR3 is built from 13 residues. Germline CDR1 is SNHLY and CDR2 is FYNNEI. V was trimmed by 4 bases and J by 1 base, leaving 7 bases between them.

This clone was observed a single time. This chain links TRBV6-5 with TRBJ1-5, with D maybe TRBD1 (5 bases). Germline lookup yields CDR1 MNHEY and CDR2 SVGAGI. This CDR3 region has 14 residues. V lost 8 bases to trimming and J lost 4 bases, with 15 bases between them. CDR3 residues: CASGAGIRNQPQHF. The CDR3 coding sequence is TGTGCCAGCGGGGCAGGGATTCGAAATCAGCCCCAGCATTTT.

J is TRBJ2-7 and V is TRBV29-1, with D possibly TRBD2 on 6 matching bases. This CDR3 comprises 13 residues. The V gene's germline CDR1 is SQVTM and CDR2 ANQGSEA. Trimming took 7 bases from V and 5 from J, leaving 18 bases between them. CDR3 loop: CSARGHGGDEQYF. CDR3 sequence (DNA): TGCAGCGCGAGGGGCCACGGAGGGGACGAGCAGTACTTC.

In this sample, this clone turned up a few times. Relative to the germline gene, one junction end is altered; a read error may explain this. The genes are TRBV7-2 and TRBJ1-5; no definite D call. The CDR3 loop spans 13 amino acids. CDR1 is SGHTA and CDR2 is FQGNSA in the germline V gene. This CDR3 reads CASSLTSIQPQHF. Here the CDR3 DNA reads TGTGCCAGCAGCTTGACAAGCATTCAGCCCCAGCATTTT.

CDR3 DNA: TGTGCCAGCAGCCAAGATTATGGGCTAGCGGGGGAAGAGACCCAGTACTTC. It is translated as CASSQDYGLAGEETQYF. The chain uses TRBV4-2 and TRBJ2-5; TRBD2 agrees at 10 bases. V was clipped by 0 bases and J by 3 bases; unmatched bases: 7. Looked up from germline, CDR1 is LGHNA and CDR2 is YNFKEQ. CDR3 length: 17 amino acids.

There are a few counts of this clone. The chain employs TRBV4-3 and TRBJ1-2; D unresolved. CDR1 is LGHNA and CDR2 is YSLEER in the germline V gene. There are 13 residues in the CDR3. Between the trimmed V and J ends, which lost 3 bases and 7 bases, there was a span of 12 bases. For the CDR3, the DNA is TGCGCCAGCAGCCATCAAGGAGGGTTTGGCTACACCTTC. Translating it yields CASSHQGGFGYTF.

CDR3 region: CAWSLPTSGRADEQYF. The CDR3, as DNA: TGTGCCTGGAGCCTCCCCACTAGCGGGAGGGCCGACGAGCAGTACTTC. The chain employs TRBV30 and TRBJ2-7; 13 bases match TRBD2. Germline V lookup: CDR1 GTSNPN, CDR2 SVGIG (reference sequence). V dropped 3 bases and J dropped 5; count of bases not matched to a gene: 10. The CDR3 is 16 amino acids.

The V gene is TRBV10-3, the J gene TRBJ2-5; D is possibly TRBD2 (5 bases). V gave up 6 bases and J gave up 4 bases, with 12 bases separating them. The V gene's germline CDR1 is ENHRY and CDR2 SYGVKD. The CDR3 extends over 13 amino acids. The CDR3 protein is CAIRPQSGETQYF. The CDR3 DNA is TGTGCCATCAGACCCCAGAGCGGAGAGACCCAGTACTTC.

V and J are TRBV5-4 and TRBJ1-1; D is ambiguous. Germline CDR1 SGHNT, CDR2 YYREEE (reference sequence). This CDR3 comprises 16 residues. V was pared by 4 bases and J by 5 bases, with 21 bases between. Here the CDR3 reads CASSRDIESGVTEAFF. Here the CDR3 DNA reads TGTGCCAGCAGCCGAGATATCGAAAGTGGGGTGACTGAAGCTTTCTTT.

Written as DNA, the CDR3 is TGTGCCAGCAGTTACTCGACGCGACAATTGACTGAAGCTTTCTTT. The encoded protein is CASSYSTRQLTEAFF. The rearrangement joins TRBV6-5 to TRBJ1-1; D remains ambiguous. The CDR3 consists of 15 residues. Germline loops: CDR1 MNHEY, CDR2 SVGAGI. V lost 0 bases, J lost 5 bases, and 13 bases lay in between.

The chain carries TRBV30 and TRBJ1-2, with 9 nucleotides matching TRBD1. This CDR3 is built from 13 residues. V dropped 3 bases and J dropped 8; count of bases not matched to a gene: 7. Looked up from germline, CDR1 is GTSNPN and CDR2 is SVGIG (reference sequence). The CDR3 spells CAWSPGTGNGYTF. The DNA of the CDR3 is TGTGCCTGGAGCCCCGGGACAGGGAACGGCTACACCTTC.

In its sample, this clone was seen a few times. The chain employs TRBV30 and TRBJ2-7; D gene unclear. V shed 7 bases and J shed 2 bases, with 9 bases lying between them. Germline-derived CDR1 and CDR2 are GTSNPN and SVGIG (reference sequence). The CDR3 has 11 amino acids. CDR3 in DNA: TGTGCCTACGATCGCGCCTACGAGCAGTACTTC. Residues: CAYDRAYEQYF.

The CDR3 loop reads CASSIGDRLAEQFF. The CDR3 region has the DNA TGTGCCAGTAGTATAGGCGACAGACTAGCGGAGCAGTTCTTC. The gene calls are TRBV19 and TRBJ2-1; 8 bases map to TRBD2. The CDR3 runs to 14 residues. The junction had 6 bases not matched to a gene; V was cut back by 1 base and J by 10 bases. CDR1 and CDR2 (germline): LNHDA, SQIVND (reference sequence).

The J gene is TRBJ2-5, the V gene TRBV4-1, with TRBD1 matching 7 bases. J was trimmed by 5 bases and V by 0 bases; bases with no gene match: 9. The V gene's germline CDR1 is MGHRA and CDR2 YSYEKL. The CDR3 length is 16 residues. The CDR3 DNA reads TGCGCCAGCAGCCAAGAGGCGACAGGGTTCGGCGAGACCCAGTACTTC. Residues: CASSQEATGFGETQYF.

The chain has TRBV5-1 and TRBJ2-5, with D unclear. This CDR3 is built from 14 residues. V was shortened by 0 bases and J by 3 bases, with 9 bases between the two germline ends. CDR1 is SGHRS, CDR2 YFSETQ, per germline. The CDR3 nucleotides read TGCGCCAGCAGCTTGGGGCCTCGGGAAGAGACCCAGTACTTC. Translating gives CASSLGPREETQYF.

The V call is TRBV5-1, the J call TRBJ2-7; the D gene could be TRBD1 or TRBD2 (5 bases each). The V gene lost 4 bases and the J gene lost 2 bases, with 13 bases spanning the gap. From germline, CDR1 is SGHRS and CDR2 YFSETQ. The length of the CDR3 is 14 residues. CDR3 sequence reads: CASSLRDGAYEQYF. In DNA, the CDR3 is TGCGCCAGCAGCCTAAGGGACGGAGCCTACGAGCAGTACTTC. Variable domain in full (rest from reference TRBV5-1 and TRBJ2-7): KAGVTQTPRYLIKTRGQQVTLSCSPISGHRSVSWYQQTPGQGLQFLFEYFSETQRNKGNFPGRFSGRQFSNSRSEMNVSTLELGDSALYLCASSLRDGAYEQYFGPGTRLTVT.